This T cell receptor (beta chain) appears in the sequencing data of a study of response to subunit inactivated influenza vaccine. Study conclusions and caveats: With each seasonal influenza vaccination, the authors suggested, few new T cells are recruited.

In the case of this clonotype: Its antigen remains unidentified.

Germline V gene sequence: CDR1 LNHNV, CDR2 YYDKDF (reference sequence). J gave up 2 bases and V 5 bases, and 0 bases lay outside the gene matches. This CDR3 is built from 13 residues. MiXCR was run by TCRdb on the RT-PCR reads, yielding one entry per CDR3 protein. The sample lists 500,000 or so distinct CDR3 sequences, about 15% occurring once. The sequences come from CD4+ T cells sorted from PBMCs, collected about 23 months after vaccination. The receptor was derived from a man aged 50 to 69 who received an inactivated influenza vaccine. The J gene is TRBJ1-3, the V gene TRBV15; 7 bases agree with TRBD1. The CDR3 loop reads CATSDRAGNTIYF. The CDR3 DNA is TGTGCCACCAGCGACAGGGCTGGAAACACCATATATTTT.